The next 26 T cell receptor beta chains were all read from a single sample in a study of post-analysis software for immune sequencing data. Study outcomes and limitations: Controls had lower frequencies than patients of about 5 TRBV segments, which included TRBV5-6, TRBV5-1 and TRBV20-1.

The authors incorporated unique molecular identifiers into the TCR beta cDNA libraries. Each CDR3 protein is one row after TCRdb ran MiXCR on the PCR reads. The sample shows about 500,000 distinct CDR3 sequences, over 35% of them seen only once. Their antigens are not known. Specimen: blood. The origin of the receptors is a girl between 10 and 17 years old with multiple sclerosis.

The chain combines TRBV10-3 with TRBJ2-5; 9 bases are shared with TRBD2. The junction had 7 bases not matched to a gene; V was cut back by 0 bases and J by 5 bases. The CDR3 has 16 amino acids. Germline V gene data show CDR1 as ENHRY and CDR2 as SYGVKD. CDR3 in amino acids: CAISESTSGDTETQYF. The CDR3 region has the DNA TGTGCCATCAGTGAGTCGACTAGCGGAGACACGGAGACCCAGTACTTC.

This clonotype was observed a handful of times. This chain links TRBV20-1 with TRBJ2-5; 12 bases align to TRBD2. The CDR3 spans 16 residues. Germline V lookup: CDR1 DFQATT, CDR2 SNEGSKA (reference sequence). The trim removed 4 bases at V and 5 bases at J, leaving 11 bases unmatched. Here the CDR3 reads CSATRTSGMNRETQYF. The CDR3 DNA sequence: TGCAGTGCTACCCGGACTAGCGGGATGAATAGGGAGACCCAGTACTTC.

The gene calls are TRBV3-1 and TRBJ2-3; 10 bases match TRBD2. The CDR3 has 16 residues. Germline values: CDR1 LGHDT, CDR2 YNNKEL (reference sequence). V dropped 3 bases and J dropped 4; count of bases not matched to a gene: 7. CDR3 residues: CASSHGVSGRSDTQYF. CDR3 nucleotides: TGTGCCAGCAGCCATGGGGTTAGCGGGAGGTCAGATACGCAGTATTTT.

The rearrangement uses TRBV10-3 and TRBJ2-7; D call uncertain. V lost 0 bases, J lost 7 bases, and 13 bases lay in between. Germline V gene lookup returns CDR1 ENHRY and CDR2 SYGVKD. CDR3 length: 14 amino acids. The CDR3 coding sequence is TGTGCCATCAGTGAGTCACGGCAGGACCGGGAGCAGTACTTC. Translating gives CAISESRQDREQYF.

This clonotype has a handful of counts. The chain employs TRBV20-1 and TRBJ2-5; maybe TRBD2 (5 bases). The CDR3 spans 15 residues. Germline values: CDR1 DFQATT, CDR2 SNEGSKA (reference sequence). Between the trimmed V and J ends, which lost 3 bases and 4 bases, there was a span of 18 bases. The CDR3 reads CSASRAYTRGETQYF. The CDR3 nucleotides are TGCAGTGCTAGCCGGGCCTACACACGGGGAGAGACCCAGTACTTC.

V and J are TRBV7-9 and TRBJ2-3; D is ambiguous. Per germline, CDR1 SEHNR and CDR2 FQNEAQ (reference sequence). This CDR3 region has 16 residues. Between the trimmed V and J ends, which lost 5 bases and 2 bases, there was a span of 17 bases. The CDR3 is CASSLKTPNITDTQYF. The CDR3 nucleotides read TGTGCCAGCAGCCTGAAGACACCTAATATCACAGATACGCAGTATTTT.

This clonotype was observed a few times. The rearrangement uses TRBV6-2 or TRBV6-3 and TRBJ2-4, with 12 bases fitting TRBD2. CDR1 MNHEY and CDR2 SVGEGT come from the germline V gene. V was clipped by 6 bases and J by 0 bases; unmatched bases: 9. The CDR3 length is 18 residues. The CDR3 here is CASRDRLAGDLAKNIQYF. CDR3 sequence (DNA): TGTGCCAGCAGGGACCGACTAGCGGGGGACCTAGCCAAAAACATTCAGTACTTC.

This clonotype was recorded a few times. This chain connects TRBV28 to TRBJ2-7; D perhaps matches TRBD1 (6 bases). This CDR3 contains 15 residues. V lost 6 bases and J lost 0, with 15 bases in between. Germline V gene data show CDR1 as MDHEN and CDR2 as SYDVKM. CDR3 loop: CASRATGSFSYEQYF. The CDR3 DNA reads as TGTGCCAGCAGAGCGACAGGAAGTTTCTCCTACGAGCAGTACTTC.

This clonotype was seen a few times. The chain is built from TRBV6-2 or TRBV6-3 and TRBJ2-7; D not certain. This CDR3 region has 13 residues. Trimming took 5 bases from V and 3 from J, leaving 11 bases between them. Germline V gene sequence: CDR1 MNHEY, CDR2 SVGEGT. Here the CDR3 DNA reads TGTGCCAGCAGTACAACTGGAATCTACGAGCAGTACTTC. Translation gives CASSTTGIYEQYF.

The chain combines TRBV7-8 with TRBJ1-2, with TRBD1 matching over 12 bases. The V gene's germline CDR1 is SGHVS and CDR2 FQNEAQ. V lost 5 bases to trimming and J lost 7 bases; unmatched junction nucleotides: 11. This CDR3 contains 16 residues. Written as DNA, the CDR3 is TGTGCCAGCAGCCCACGACCGGGACAGGGGGCAAGTGGCTACACCTTC. Amino acids: CASSPRPGQGASGYTF.

This clonotype was seen more than once but under ten times. The chain couples TRBV4-1 to TRBJ2-1; possibly TRBD2 for D (6 bases). Trimming removed 0 bases from V and 2 bases from J, with 8 bases in between. The CDR3 has 15 residues. Germline V gene data show CDR1 as MGHRA and CDR2 as YSYEKL. CDR3 residues: CASSQDSGTYNEQFF. The DNA of the CDR3 is TGCGCCAGCAGCCAAGATAGCGGCACCTACAATGAGCAGTTCTTC.

The table lists this clonotype with a few counts. The V call is TRBV29-1, the J call TRBJ2-5; 8 bases line up with TRBD1. Germline V gene lookup returns CDR1 SQVTM and CDR2 ANQGSEA. The CDR3 is 15 amino acids. The V and J ends lost 2 bases and 2 bases, in that order; junction bases with no gene match: 7. The CDR3 sequence is CSVETGQVLQETQYF. The DNA of the CDR3 is TGCAGCGTTGAAACGGGACAGGTGTTGCAAGAGACCCAGTACTTC.

There are many counts of this clonotype. The CDR3 loop is CASSLGPEKETQYF. DNA for the CDR3: TGTGCCAGCAGTTTGGGGCCCGAAAAAGAGACCCAGTACTTC. This chain joins TRBV12-3 or TRBV12-4 and TRBJ2-5, with D possibly being TRBD1 (5 bases). The germline V and J ends were trimmed by 3 bases and 3 bases, with 11 bases remaining between them. The CDR3 is 14 residues long.

This clonotype was found a few times. The chain joins TRBV5-1 to TRBJ1-2, with 10 bases identical to TRBD1. Germline values: CDR1 SGHRS, CDR2 YFSETQ. CDR3 length: 14 residues. Trimming cost V 0 bases and J 12 bases; bases outside gene matches: 8. In nucleotides, the CDR3 is TGCGCCAGCAGCTTGGGACAGGGGGCCGGGTTAGACACCTTC. Encoded protein: CASSLGQGAGLDTF.

V is TRBV10-2 and J is TRBJ2-1; D call uncertain. Germline assignment: CDR1 WSHSY and CDR2 SAAADI. Deletions cut 0 bases from V and 2 bases from J, with 11 bases between. CDR3 size: 16 residues. Here the CDR3 reads CASSESRRTTYNEQFF. The CDR3 nucleotides are TGCGCCAGCAGTGAGTCGAGACGGACCACCTACAATGAGCAGTTCTTC.

This clonotype is a singleton in its sample. The chain links TRBV7-9 to TRBJ2-1; possibly TRBD2 for D (5 bases). The CDR3 has 14 residues. Trimming stripped 5 bases from V and 4 bases from J, with 12 bases between. Germline assignment: CDR1 SEHNR and CDR2 FQNEAQ (reference sequence). The CDR3, as DNA: TGTGCCAGCAGCAGAGAGGGCAAATACAATGAGCAGTTCTTC. Amino acid sequence: CASSREGKYNEQFF.

The rearrangement joins TRBV7-2 to TRBJ1-5; a weak D match, TRBD1 (5 bases). The V gene lost 7 bases and the J gene lost 3 bases, with 16 bases spanning the gap. Per germline, CDR1 SGHTA and CDR2 FQGNSA. There are 15 residues in the CDR3. The CDR3 nucleotides read TGTGCCAGCACCCTTGAGCCAGGGCACAATCAGCCCCAGCATTTT. Its translation: CASTLEPGHNQPQHF.

This clonotype was seen more than once but under ten times. The genes are TRBV12-3 or TRBV12-4 and TRBJ1-2; D ambiguous. The CDR3 runs 12 residues. The V gene lost 5 bases and the J gene lost 7 bases, with 11 bases spanning the gap. CDR3 residues: CASSEDSSGYTF. CDR3 nucleotides: TGTGCCAGCAGTGAGGACTCCTCTGGCTACACCTTC.

V and J are TRBV16 and TRBJ2-1; either TRBD1 or TRBD2 may supply D (5 bases each). From germline, CDR1 is KGHSY and CDR2 FQNENV. The length of the CDR3 is 15 residues. V lost 2 bases and J lost 6, with 14 bases in between. CDR3 sequence reads: CASSQQLAGANEQFF. Here the CDR3 DNA reads TGTGCCAGCAGCCAACAGTTGGCCGGGGCCAATGAGCAGTTCTTC.

The V gene is TRBV6-2 or TRBV6-3, the J gene TRBJ2-7; D perhaps matches TRBD2 (6 bases). The CDR3 is 15 residues long. Germline lookup yields CDR1 MNHEY and CDR2 SVGEGT. V was shortened by 2 bases and J by 1 base, with 12 bases between the two germline ends. Here the CDR3 reads CASSYRGRSSYEQYF. CDR3 DNA sequence: TGTGCCAGCAGTTACCGGGGGAGAAGTTCCTACGAGCAGTACTTC.

Concerning this clonotype itself: One end of the junction is discordant with germline, which a read error may explain. The rearrangement uses TRBV18 and TRBJ2-1, with a weak D call TRBD1 (5 bases). The length of the CDR3 is 14 residues. CDR1 KGHSH and CDR2 LQKENI come from the germline V gene. Here the CDR3 reads CTSSPQQDYNEQFF. Written as DNA, the CDR3 is TGTACCAGCTCACCTCAACAGGATTACAATGAGCAGTTCTTC.

The rearrangement uses TRBV14 and TRBJ1-1, with D unresolved. The CDR3 length is 14 residues. Trimming left V 0 bases short and J 3 bases short, with 8 bases between. Germline V CDR1 and CDR2: SGHDN, FVKESK. CDR3 protein: CASSQEGLDTEAFF. The CDR3 DNA sequence: TGTGCCAGCAGCCAAGAAGGGTTGGACACTGAAGCTTTCTTT.

This clonotype has just one count. The DNA of the CDR3 is TGTGCCAGCAGCCTAGGACAGGGGCATGGCAATCAGCCCCAGCATTTT. This sequence encodes CASSLGQGHGNQPQHF. This chain uses TRBV28 with TRBJ1-5; 9 positions match TRBD1. J was trimmed by 2 bases and V by 6 bases; bases with no gene match: 8. The CDR3 sequence is 16 residues long. The germline CDR1 and CDR2 sequences are MDHEN and SYDVKM.

This clonotype has only a few counts. The rearrangement joins TRBV7-9 to TRBJ2-1; D unresolved. CDR3 length equals 15 residues. In germline, CDR1 is SEHNR, CDR2 FQNEAQ (reference sequence). The germline V and J ends were trimmed by 2 bases and 1 base, with 9 bases remaining between them. In DNA, the CDR3 is TGTGCCAGCAGCTTAAATGATGGGTCCTACAATGAGCAGTTCTTC. It encodes CASSLNDGSYNEQFF.

The genes are TRBV6-6 and TRBJ2-1; TRBD1 agrees at 11 bases. This CDR3 is 15 amino acids long. V lost 4 bases to trimming and J lost 4 bases; unmatched junction nucleotides: 3. Germline V lookup: CDR1 MNHNY, CDR2 SVGAGI (reference sequence). The CDR3 loop is CASSSGTGGYNEQFF. CDR3 in DNA: TGTGCCAGCAGTTCGGGGACAGGGGGGTACAATGAGCAGTTCTTC.

Points on this clonotype: A much larger clone is a single base away; this may be a read error. The J gene is TRBJ2-1, the V gene TRBV29-1, with TRBD1 matching 9 bases. This CDR3 is 15 amino acids long. Germline CDR1 and CDR2: SQVTM and ANQGSEA. V was clipped by 0 bases and J by 7 bases; unmatched bases: 7. In DNA, the CDR3 is TGCAGCGTTGAAGATCTAGGACAGGGGAAAAATGAGCAGTTCTTC. Its protein product is CSVEDLGQGKNEQFF.